These T cell receptor beta chains were read from a single sample in a study of blood T cell repertoires in COVID-19. Assay used: immunoSEQ multiplex PCR; TCRdb lists only in-frame clones, some missing. The repertoire consists of roughly 97,000 clones, with approximately 90% occurring once and the leading ten covering 1.7%. Sequencing used peripheral blood. The receptors shown here come from a man aged 60 to 75 with acute or convalescent COVID-19. The CDR3 runs from the conserved cysteine through the conserved F or W. Fields, in order: V gene, clone size, CDR3 length, D gene, J gene, CDR3 protein, CDR3 DNA. A D gene is named only where the DNA matches it firmly. Clone size is shown for a subset of rows, as once, few, many or a class of expanded clone.

V gene: TRBV7-9
clone size: .
CDR3 length: 15
D gene: .
J gene: TRBJ1-2
CDR3 protein: CASSFLNRADYGYTF
CDR3 DNA: TGTGCCAGCAGCTTCCTAAACAGGGCCGACTATGGCTACACCTTC

V gene: TRBV5-8
clone size: .
CDR3 length: 15
D gene: .
J gene: TRBJ1-2
CDR3 protein: CASIDSGRQSYGYTF
CDR3 DNA: TGTGCCAGCATCGATAGCGGACGGCAGTCCTATGGTTACACCTTC

V gene: TRBV5-1
clone size: .
CDR3 length: 14
D gene: .
J gene: TRBJ1-4
CDR3 protein: CASSLAQGLEKLFF
CDR3 DNA: TGCGCCAGCAGCTTGGCGCAGGGCCTTGAAAAACTGTTTTTT

V gene: TRBV5-1
clone size: .
CDR3 length: 14
D gene: TRBD2
J gene: TRBJ2-1
CDR3 protein: CASSFSGGDNEQFF
CDR3 DNA: TGCGCCAGCAGTTTTAGCGGGGGGGACAATGAGCAGTTCTTC

V gene: TRBV12-5
clone size: once
CDR3 length: 14
D gene: TRBD1
J gene: TRBJ2-3
CDR3 protein: CASGPDRLTDTQYF
CDR3 DNA: TGTGCTAGTGGCCCGGACAGGTTAACGGATACGCAGTATTTT

V gene: TRBV12-5
clone size: .
CDR3 length: 18
D gene: TRBD1
J gene: TRBJ1-3
CDR3 protein: CASGLVLGQGFSGNTIYF
CDR3 DNA: TGTGCTAGTGGTTTGGTATTAGGACAGGGCTTCTCTGGAAACACCATATATTTT

V gene: TRBV5-8
clone size: .
CDR3 length: 15
D gene: .
J gene: TRBJ1-1
CDR3 protein: CASIWGRGRNTEAFF
CDR3 DNA: TGTGCCAGCATCTGGGGCAGGGGTCGGAACACTGAAGCTTTCTTT

V gene: TRBV7-9
clone size: .
CDR3 length: 14
D gene: .
J gene: TRBJ2-2
CDR3 protein: CASSLGGDTGELFF
CDR3 DNA: TGTGCCAGCAGCCTAGGGGGGGACACCGGGGAGCTGTTTTTT

V gene: TRBV2
clone size: .
CDR3 length: 14
D gene: TRBD1
J gene: TRBJ1-1
CDR3 protein: CASSVQGAGTEAFF
CDR3 DNA: TGTGCCAGCAGTGTACAGGGGGCTGGAACTGAAGCTTTCTTT

V gene: TRBV5-1
clone size: .
CDR3 length: 15
D gene: .
J gene: TRBJ1-2
CDR3 protein: CASSLGGSENYGYTF
CDR3 DNA: TGCGCCAGCAGCTTGGGTGGCAGCGAGAACTATGGCTACACCTTC

V gene: TRBV19
clone size: .
CDR3 length: 15
D gene: .
J gene: TRBJ1-4
CDR3 protein: CASSIGGATNEKLFF
CDR3 DNA: TGTGCCAGTAGTATAGGCGGAGCAACTAATGAAAAACTGTTTTTT

V gene: TRBV7-2
clone size: once
CDR3 length: 15
D gene: .
J gene: TRBJ1-5
CDR3 protein: CASSKQGLSNQPQHF
CDR3 DNA: TGTGCCAGCAGCAAACAGGGTCTTAGCAATCAGCCCCAGCATTTT

V gene: TRBV30
clone size: .
CDR3 length: 13
D gene: TRBD1
J gene: TRBJ1-5
CDR3 protein: CAWNRGTNQPQHF
CDR3 DNA: TGTGCCTGGAACAGGGGGACTAATCAGCCCCAGCATTTT

V gene: TRBV27
clone size: .
CDR3 length: 13
D gene: .
J gene: TRBJ1-5
CDR3 protein: CASSPVGNQPQHF
CDR3 DNA: TGTGCCAGCAGTCCTGTCGGCAATCAGCCCCAGCATTTT

V gene: TRBV6-5
clone size: .
CDR3 length: 12
D gene: .
J gene: TRBJ1-2
CDR3 protein: CAAREGHYGYTF
CDR3 DNA: TGTGCCGCGCGGGAGGGACACTATGGCTACACCTTC

V gene: TRBV19
clone size: .
CDR3 length: 15
D gene: .
J gene: TRBJ1-1
CDR3 protein: CASSHDSWGDTEAFF
CDR3 DNA: TGTGCCAGTAGTCATGACAGTTGGGGGGACACTGAAGCTTTCTTT

V gene: TRBV7-2
clone size: .
CDR3 length: 13
D gene: .
J gene: TRBJ1-1
CDR3 protein: CASSLGQNTEAFF
CDR3 DNA: TGTGCCAGCAGCTTAGGACAGAACACTGAAGCTTTCTTT

V gene: TRBV19
clone size: once
CDR3 length: 14
D gene: .
J gene: TRBJ1-5
CDR3 protein: CASTRSGFPQPQHF
CDR3 DNA: TGTGCCAGTACCAGGAGCGGATTCCCTCAGCCCCAGCATTTT

V gene: TRBV5-1
clone size: .
CDR3 length: 15
D gene: .
J gene: TRBJ2-3
CDR3 protein: CASSLQGKGTDTQYF
CDR3 DNA: TGCGCCAGCAGCTTGCAGGGTAAGGGAACAGATACGCAGTATTTT

V gene: TRBV6-6
clone size: .
CDR3 length: 13
D gene: TRBD1
J gene: TRBJ1-2
CDR3 protein: CASSPGTVYGYTF
CDR3 DNA: TGTGCCAGCAGTCCCGGGACAGTTTATGGCTACACCTTC

V gene: TRBV6-5
clone size: few
CDR3 length: 13
D gene: .
J gene: TRBJ2-1
CDR3 protein: CASRQSSYNEQFF
CDR3 DNA: TGTGCCAGCAGACAGAGCTCCTACAATGAGCAGTTCTTC

V gene: TRBV5-5
clone size: .
CDR3 length: 15
D gene: .
J gene: TRBJ1-1
CDR3 protein: CASSLVGDSDTEAFF
CDR3 DNA: TGTGCCAGCAGCTTGGTAGGCGACAGCGACACTGAAGCTTTCTTT